The 10 T cell receptor beta chains listed next were all sequenced from one sample in a study of cytotoxic CD8 clonotypes in ibrutinib-treated CLL. Sequencing was performed with immunoSEQ multiplex PCR; in TCRdb, only in-frame clones are kept and a portion is missing. The sample records 160,000 or so clones, 81% being singletons. Sequencing was performed on PBMCs, taken after 12 months of ibrutinib treatment. All receptors derive from a human donor with chronic lymphocytic leukemia.

The DNA for the CDR3 is TGCAGCGTTGCGCCAGGGGGACAACTAAAGGAAAAACTGTTTTTT. Protein product: CSVAPGGQLKEKLFF. The rearrangement joins TRBV29-1 to TRBJ1-4, with 7 bases aligning to TRBD1. The trim removed 4 bases at V and 8 bases at J, leaving 13 bases unmatched. Per germline, CDR1 SQVTM and CDR2 ANQGSEA. This CDR3 has 15 amino acids.

V gene TRBV7-2 combines with J gene TRBJ1-5; D uncertain. The CDR3 runs to 14 residues. In germline, CDR1 is SGHTA, CDR2 FQGNSA. Trimming took 1 base from V and 0 from J, leaving 4 bases between them. CDR3 residues: CASSLDASNQPQHF. In nucleotides, the CDR3 is TGTGCCAGCAGCTTAGACGCTAGCAATCAGCCCCAGCATTTT.

The chain combines TRBV9 with TRBJ2-7; TRBD1 aligns across 8 bases. The germline gives CDR1 SGDLS, CDR2 YYNGEE. The CDR3 consists of 14 residues. The J segment lost 7 bases and the V segment lost 3 bases, leaving 9 bases of the junction unmatched. This CDR3 is CASSAGGQGEEQYF. In DNA, the CDR3 is TGTGCCAGCAGCGCTGGCGGACAGGGTGAAGAGCAGTACTTC.

V gene TRBV18 combines with J gene TRBJ1-3; D is undetermined. V dropped 2 bases and J dropped 0 bases, with 11 bases sitting between them. The CDR3 covers 16 residues. Germline V CDR1 and CDR2: KGHSH, LQKENI. The CDR3 bases are TGTGCCAGCTCACCAACGGCAGGAGACTCTGGAAACACCATATATTTT. Its protein product is CASSPTAGDSGNTIYF.

The V gene is TRBV4-1, the J gene TRBJ1-6; TRBD1 might be the D (5 bases). The V end was cut by 4 bases, the J end by 8 bases, with 15 bases between. Germline CDR1 is MGHRA and CDR2 is YSYEKL. The CDR3 is 15 amino acids. The CDR3 coding sequence is TGCGCCAGCAGCCCGCCGGGGCAGCTTTATTCACCCCTCCACTTT. Its protein product is CASSPPGQLYSPLHF.

The rearrangement joins TRBV6-6 to TRBJ2-5; D is uncertain. Deletions cut 6 bases from V and 5 bases from J, with 7 bases between. The CDR3 consists of 11 residues. Germline V lookup: CDR1 MNHNY, CDR2 SVGAGI (reference sequence). The CDR3 is CASSPRETQYF. As DNA, the CDR3 is TGTGCCAGCAGCCCTCGGGAGACCCAGTACTTC.

This chain joins TRBV29-1 and TRBJ1-2; the match to TRBD1 covers 7 bases. The germline V gene has CDR1 SQVTM and CDR2 ANQGSEA. This CDR3 is 15 amino acids long. V trimming: 6 bases; J trimming: 9 bases; junction bases outside the gene matches: 19. The CDR3 reads CSVIHQGGRFGSYTF. The CDR3 nucleotides read TGCAGCGTCATCCACCAAGGGGGCAGGTTTGGGAGCTACACCTTC.

The J gene is TRBJ2-1, the V gene TRBV6-5; D perhaps matches TRBD1 (6 bases). V was shortened by 2 bases and J by 12 bases, with 14 bases between the two germline ends. Germline V CDR1 and CDR2: MNHEY, SVGAGI. The CDR3 has 13 amino acids. The CDR3 protein is CASSYQGQKVQFF. CDR3 nucleotide sequence: TGTGCCAGCAGTTACCAAGGACAGAAGGTGCAGTTCTTC.

This chain joins TRBV6-1 and TRBJ2-7; D uncertain. CDR3 length: 11 residues. Germline CDR1 and CDR2: MNHNS and SASEGT. The ends were cut back, 3 bases at V and 7 bases at J, with 7 bases in the middle. The CDR3 reads CASSDPREQYF. The CDR3 DNA follows: TGTGCCAGCAGTGATCCGAGGGAGCAGTACTTC.

The rearrangement links TRBV9 to TRBJ2-3, with 14 bases fitting TRBD2. In germline, CDR1 is SGDLS, CDR2 YYNGEE. The CDR3 consists of 18 residues. Germline trimming cut 4 bases from V and 3 bases from J; bases unmatched to any gene: 10. The CDR3 bases are TGTGCCAGCAGCCCCGGGACTAGCGGGAGAGGGGCGACAGATACGCAGTATTTT. This translates into CASSPGTSGRGATDTQYF.